This T cell receptor (beta chain) is drawn from a study of shared clonotypes between healthy human individuals. General study findings and limits: At large depth, rarefaction still showed sorted-subset sequencing to be incomplete.

This clone came up once. The antigen remains undetermined. Every contributor of samples was a Caucasian grown-up residing in Nashville, Tennessee. Deep-level running was used for the assay. Assay used: immunoSEQ multiplex PCR; TCRdb lists only in-frame clones, some missing. The repertoire holds about 2.4 million clones, with approximately 92% as singletons. The specimen was naive CD4+ T cells sorted from blood. Sample subset: CD45RA+ positively selected. The sequence derives from a man aged 18 to 29 in good health.

In DNA, the CDR3 is TGTGCCACCGGCTCGGGGACAGGGGTGGCCCAGTACTTC. Residues: CATGSGTGVAQYF. The chain links TRBV10-3 to TRBJ2-5; the match to TRBD1 covers 10 bases. V dropped 10 bases and J dropped 9; count of bases not matched to a gene: 11. CDR3 length equals 13 residues. CDR1 is ENHRY, CDR2 SYGVKD, per germline.